Presented here are 3 T cell receptor beta chains from one specimen sequenced in a study of blood T cell repertoires in COVID-19. TCRdb's copy holds only in-frame clones and misses some; the assay was immunoSEQ multiplex PCR. The sample has hundreds of thousands of clones; approximately 90% are singletons. Sequences were obtained from peripheral blood. These receptors came from a man between 18 and 29 years old with active or convalescent COVID-19.

The CDR3 DNA reads as TGCGCCAGCAGCCAAGTGAGGGTAACCGGGACAGGGGAATCCACTGAAGCTTTCTTT. The encoded protein is CASSQVRVTGTGESTEAFF. The chain carries TRBV4-1 and TRBJ1-1; 10 bases agree with TRBD1. The trim removed 1 base at V and 4 bases at J, leaving 15 bases unmatched. This CDR3 contains 19 residues. CDR1 MGHRA and CDR2 YSYEKL come from the germline V gene.

The chain carries TRBV9 and TRBJ2-6; 8 bases align to TRBD1. This CDR3 has 18 residues. Germline V gene sequence: CDR1 SGDLS, CDR2 YYNGEE. After removal of 1 base from V and 0 bases from J, the junction contained 6 bases not matched to a gene. The CDR3, as DNA: TGTGCCAGCAGCGTAAGGACAGGGTCACTCTCTGGGGCCAACGTCCTGACTTTC. Amino acid sequence: CASSVRTGSLSGANVLTF.

This sequence joins TRBV6-5 and TRBJ1-1; D perhaps matches TRBD1 (6 bases). CDR1 and CDR2 (germline): MNHEY, SVGAGI. The ends were cut back, 2 bases at V and 2 bases at J, with 9 bases in the middle. The CDR3 loop spans 14 amino acids. CDR3 loop: CASSYRTDNTEAFF. Here the CDR3 DNA reads TGTGCCAGCAGTTACCGGACAGATAACACTGAAGCTTTCTTT.